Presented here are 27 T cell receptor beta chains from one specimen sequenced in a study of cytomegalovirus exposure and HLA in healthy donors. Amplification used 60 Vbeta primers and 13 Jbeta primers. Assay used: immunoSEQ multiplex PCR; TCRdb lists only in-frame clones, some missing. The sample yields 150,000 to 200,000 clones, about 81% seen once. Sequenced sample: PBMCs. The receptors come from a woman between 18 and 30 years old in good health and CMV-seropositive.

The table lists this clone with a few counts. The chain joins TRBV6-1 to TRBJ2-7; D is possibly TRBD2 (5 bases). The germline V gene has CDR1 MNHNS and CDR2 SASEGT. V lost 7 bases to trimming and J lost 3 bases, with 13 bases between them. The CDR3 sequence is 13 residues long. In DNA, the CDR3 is TGTGCCAGCACCGGGGTCTTAATCTACGAGCAGTACTTC. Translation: CASTGVLIYEQYF.

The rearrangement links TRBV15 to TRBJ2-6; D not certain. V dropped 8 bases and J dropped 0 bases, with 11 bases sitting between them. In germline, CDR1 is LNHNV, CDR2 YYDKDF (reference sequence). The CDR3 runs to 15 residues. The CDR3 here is CATGDAASGANVLTF. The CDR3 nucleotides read TGTGCCACCGGAGACGCGGCCTCTGGGGCCAACGTCCTGACTTTC.

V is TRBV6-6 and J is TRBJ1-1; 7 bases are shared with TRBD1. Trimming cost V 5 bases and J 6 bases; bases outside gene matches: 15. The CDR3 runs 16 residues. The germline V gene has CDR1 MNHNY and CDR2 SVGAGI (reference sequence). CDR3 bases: TGTGCCAGCAGTGCCTCTCAAAAACAGGGGATACCTGAAGCTTTCTTT. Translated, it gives CASSASQKQGIPEAFF.

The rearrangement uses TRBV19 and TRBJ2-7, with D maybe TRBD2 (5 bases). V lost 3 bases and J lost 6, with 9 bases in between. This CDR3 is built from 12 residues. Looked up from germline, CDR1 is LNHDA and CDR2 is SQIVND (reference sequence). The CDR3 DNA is TGTGCCAGTAGTATTGACGGGATCGAGCAGTACTTC. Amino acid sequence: CASSIDGIEQYF.

The chain's CDR3 is CASSLGWDRTWETQYF. CDR3 nucleotide sequence: TGTGCCAGCAGCTTAGGATGGGACAGAACTTGGGAGACCCAGTACTTC. The V gene is TRBV11-2, the J gene TRBJ2-5; 7 bases map to TRBD1. The germline V gene encodes CDR1 SGHAT and CDR2 FQNNGV. The CDR3 consists of 16 residues. V shed 1 base, J shed 5 bases, and the junction held 10 bases outside the gene matches.

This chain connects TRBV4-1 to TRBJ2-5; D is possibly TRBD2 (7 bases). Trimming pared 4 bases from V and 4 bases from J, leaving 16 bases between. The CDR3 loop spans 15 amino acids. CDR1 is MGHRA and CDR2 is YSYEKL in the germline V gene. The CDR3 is CASSRIGGVAETQYF. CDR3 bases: TGCGCCAGCAGCCGGATAGGGGGGGTAGCAGAGACCCAGTACTTC.

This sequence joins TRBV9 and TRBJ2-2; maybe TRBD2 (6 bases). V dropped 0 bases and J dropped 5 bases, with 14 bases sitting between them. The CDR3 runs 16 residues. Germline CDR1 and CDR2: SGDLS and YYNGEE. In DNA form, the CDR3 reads TGTGCCAGCAGCGTAGGAGCTAGCGACCGTACCGGGGAGCTGTTTTTT. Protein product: CASSVGASDRTGELFF.

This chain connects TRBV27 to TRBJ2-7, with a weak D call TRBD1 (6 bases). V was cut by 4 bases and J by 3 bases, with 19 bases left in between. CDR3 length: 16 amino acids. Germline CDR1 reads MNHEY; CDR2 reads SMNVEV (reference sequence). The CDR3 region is CASSSTSTGHIYEQYV. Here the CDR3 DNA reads TGTGCCAGCAGTTCCACTTCGACGGGACACATCTACGAGCAGTACGTC.

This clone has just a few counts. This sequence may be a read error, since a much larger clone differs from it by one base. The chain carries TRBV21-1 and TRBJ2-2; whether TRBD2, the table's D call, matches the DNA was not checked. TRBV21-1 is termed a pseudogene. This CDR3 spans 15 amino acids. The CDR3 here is CASSYSGGGTGELFF. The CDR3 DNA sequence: TGTGCCAGCAGCTATAGCGGGGGGGGCACCGGGGAGCTGTTTTTT.

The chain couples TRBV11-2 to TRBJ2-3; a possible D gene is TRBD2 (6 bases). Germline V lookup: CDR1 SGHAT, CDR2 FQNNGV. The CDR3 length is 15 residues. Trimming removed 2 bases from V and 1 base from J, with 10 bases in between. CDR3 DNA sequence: TGTGCCAGCAGCTTAAGGGCTAGCGGCACAGATACGCAGTATTTT. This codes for CASSLRASGTDTQYF.

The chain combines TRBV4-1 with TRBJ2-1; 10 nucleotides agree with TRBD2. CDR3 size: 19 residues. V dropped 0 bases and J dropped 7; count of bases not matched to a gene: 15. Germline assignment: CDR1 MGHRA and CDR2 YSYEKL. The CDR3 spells CASSQEFLVAAGGLNEQFF. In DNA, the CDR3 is TGCGCCAGCAGCCAAGAGTTCCTTGTCGCAGCGGGGGGGCTTAATGAGCAGTTCTTC.

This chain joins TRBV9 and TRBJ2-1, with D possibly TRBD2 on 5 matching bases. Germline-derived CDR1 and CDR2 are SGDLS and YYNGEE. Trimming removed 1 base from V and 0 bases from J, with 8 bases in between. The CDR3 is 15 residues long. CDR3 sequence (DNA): TGTGCCAGCAGCGTAAGCGGAACCTCCTACAATGAGCAGTTCTTC. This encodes CASSVSGTSYNEQFF.

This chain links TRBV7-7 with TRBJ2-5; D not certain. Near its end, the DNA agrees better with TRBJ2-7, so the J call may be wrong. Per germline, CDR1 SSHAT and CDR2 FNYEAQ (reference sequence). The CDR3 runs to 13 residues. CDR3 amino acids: CASSLQAEYEQYF. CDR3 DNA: TGTGCCAGCAGCTTACAGGCAGAATACGAGCAGTACTTC.

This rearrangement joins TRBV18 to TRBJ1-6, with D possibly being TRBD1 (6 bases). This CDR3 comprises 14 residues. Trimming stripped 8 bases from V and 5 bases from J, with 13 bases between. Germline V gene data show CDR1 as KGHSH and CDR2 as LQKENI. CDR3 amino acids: CASATDRDNSPLHF. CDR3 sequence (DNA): TGTGCCAGCGCTACGGACAGAGATAATTCACCCCTCCACTTT.

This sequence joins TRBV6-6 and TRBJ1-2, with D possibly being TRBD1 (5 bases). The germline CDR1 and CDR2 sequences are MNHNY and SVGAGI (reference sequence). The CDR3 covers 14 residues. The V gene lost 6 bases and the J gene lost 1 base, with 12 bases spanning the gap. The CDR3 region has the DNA TGTGCCAGCAGCCAGACAGAAATTAACTATGGCTACACCTTC. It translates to CASSQTEINYGYTF.

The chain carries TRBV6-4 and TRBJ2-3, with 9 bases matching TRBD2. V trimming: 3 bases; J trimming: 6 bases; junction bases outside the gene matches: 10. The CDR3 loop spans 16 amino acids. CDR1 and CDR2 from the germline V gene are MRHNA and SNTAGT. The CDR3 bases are TGTGCCAGCAGTGAAAAGGGAGCGGGGGGCGCGGATACGCAGTATTTT. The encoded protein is CASSEKGAGGADTQYF.

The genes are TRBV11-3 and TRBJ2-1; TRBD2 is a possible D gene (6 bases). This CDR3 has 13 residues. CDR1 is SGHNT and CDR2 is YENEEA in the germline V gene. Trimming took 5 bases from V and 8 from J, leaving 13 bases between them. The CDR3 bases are TGTGCCAGCAGCCCGCGTGGGGGGTATGAGCAGTTCTTC. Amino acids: CASSPRGGYEQFF.

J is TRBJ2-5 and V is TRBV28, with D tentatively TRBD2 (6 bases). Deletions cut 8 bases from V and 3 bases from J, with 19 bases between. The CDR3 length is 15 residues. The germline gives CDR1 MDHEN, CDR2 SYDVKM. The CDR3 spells CASGLVTWGEETQYF. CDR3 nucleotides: TGTGCCAGCGGGCTGGTGACTTGGGGGGAAGAGACCCAGTACTTC.

CDR3 residues: CASRRQTYEQYF. DNA of the CDR3: TGTGCCAGCAGACGACAAACCTACGAGCAGTACTTC. This chain links TRBV6-6 with TRBJ2-5; D unresolved. Gene TRBJ2-7 matches the end of the DNA better, so the J call may be wrong. This CDR3 is 12 amino acids long. Germline CDR1 and CDR2: MNHNY and SVGAGI (reference sequence).

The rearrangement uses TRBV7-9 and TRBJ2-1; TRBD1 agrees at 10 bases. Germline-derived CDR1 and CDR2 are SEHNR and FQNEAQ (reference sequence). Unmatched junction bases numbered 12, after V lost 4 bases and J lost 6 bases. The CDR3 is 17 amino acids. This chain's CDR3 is CASSSPGQGRNPNEQFF. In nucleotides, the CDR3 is TGTGCCAGCAGCTCTCCGGGACAGGGGAGGAATCCCAATGAGCAGTTCTTC. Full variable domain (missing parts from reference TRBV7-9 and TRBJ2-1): DTGVSQNPRHKITKRGQNVTFRCDPISEHNRLYWYRQTLGQGPEFLTYFQNEAQLEKSRLLSDRFSAERPKGSFSTLEIQRTEQGDSAMYLCASSSPGQGRNPNEQFFGPGTRLTVL.

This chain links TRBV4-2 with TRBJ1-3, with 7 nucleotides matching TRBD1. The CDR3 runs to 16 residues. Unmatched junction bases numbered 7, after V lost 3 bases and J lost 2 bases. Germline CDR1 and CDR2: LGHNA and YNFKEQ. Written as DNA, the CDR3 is TGTGCCAGCAGCCAGGACAGGAACCTCGCTGGAAACACCATATATTTT. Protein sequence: CASSQDRNLAGNTIYF.

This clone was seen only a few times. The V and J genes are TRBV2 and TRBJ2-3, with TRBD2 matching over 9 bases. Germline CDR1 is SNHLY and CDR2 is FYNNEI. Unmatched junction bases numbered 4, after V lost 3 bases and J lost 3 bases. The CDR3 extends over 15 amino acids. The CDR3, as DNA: TGTGCCAGCAGTGACGCTAGCGGGGAGACAGATACGCAGTATTTT. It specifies CASSDASGETDTQYF.

The CDR3 DNA reads as TGTGCCAGCAGCCCCCCGGGTGGTCGAGGGAGCAATGAGCAGTTCTTC. Translated, it gives CASSPPGGRGSNEQFF. The genes are TRBV5-4 and TRBJ2-1; TRBD2 is a possible D gene (5 bases). From germline, CDR1 is SGHNT and CDR2 YYREEE (reference sequence). Trimming removed 4 bases from V and 6 bases from J, with 20 bases in between. The CDR3 is 16 amino acids.

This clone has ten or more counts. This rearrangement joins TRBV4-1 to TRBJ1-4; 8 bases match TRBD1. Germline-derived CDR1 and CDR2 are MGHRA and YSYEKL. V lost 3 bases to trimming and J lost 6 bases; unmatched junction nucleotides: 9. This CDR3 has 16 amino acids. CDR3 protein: CASSHDGTGKYEKLFF. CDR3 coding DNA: TGCGCCAGCAGCCACGATGGGACAGGAAAATATGAAAAACTGTTTTTT.

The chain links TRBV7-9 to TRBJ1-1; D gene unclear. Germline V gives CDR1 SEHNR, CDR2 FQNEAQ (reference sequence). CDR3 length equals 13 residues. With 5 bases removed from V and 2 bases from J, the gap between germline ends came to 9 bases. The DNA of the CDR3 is TGTGCCAGCAGCGAGGGCGGTAACACTGAAGCTTTCTTT. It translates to CASSEGGNTEAFF. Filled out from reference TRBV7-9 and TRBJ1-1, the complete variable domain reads DTGVSQNPRHKITKRGQNVTFRCDPISEHNRLYWYRQTLGQGPEFLTYFQNEAQLEKSRLLSDRFSAERPKGSFSTLEIQRTEQGDSAMYLCASSEGGNTEAFFGQGTRLTVV.

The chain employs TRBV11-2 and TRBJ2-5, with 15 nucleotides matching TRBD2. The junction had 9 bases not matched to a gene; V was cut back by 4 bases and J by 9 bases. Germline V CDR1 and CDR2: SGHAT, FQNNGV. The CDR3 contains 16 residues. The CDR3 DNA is TGTGCCAGCAGCTACGGACTAGCGGGGGGGTCTTTGGCCCAGTACTTC. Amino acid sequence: CASSYGLAGGSLAQYF.

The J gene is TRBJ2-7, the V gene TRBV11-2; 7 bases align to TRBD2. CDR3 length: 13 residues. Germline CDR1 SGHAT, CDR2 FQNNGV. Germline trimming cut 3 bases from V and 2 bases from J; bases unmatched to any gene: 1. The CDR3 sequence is CASSFGRAYEQYF. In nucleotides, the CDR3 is TGTGCCAGCAGCTTTGGGAGGGCCTACGAGCAGTACTTC. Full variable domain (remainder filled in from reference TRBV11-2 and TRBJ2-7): EAGVAQSPRYKIIEKRQSVAFWCNPISGHATLYWYQQILGQGPKLLIQFQNNGVVDDSQLPKDRFSAERLKGVDSTLKIQPAKLEDSAVYLCASSFGRAYEQYFGPGTRLTVT.